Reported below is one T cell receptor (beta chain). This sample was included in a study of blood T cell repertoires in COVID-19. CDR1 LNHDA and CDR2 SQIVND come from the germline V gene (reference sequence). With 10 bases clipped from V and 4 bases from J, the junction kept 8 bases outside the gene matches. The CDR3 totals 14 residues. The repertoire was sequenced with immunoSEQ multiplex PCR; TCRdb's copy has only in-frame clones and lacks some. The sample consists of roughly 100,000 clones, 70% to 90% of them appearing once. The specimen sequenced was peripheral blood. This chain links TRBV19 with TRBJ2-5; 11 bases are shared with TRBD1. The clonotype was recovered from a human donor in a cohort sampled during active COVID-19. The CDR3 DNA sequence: TGTGCCACTGGACAGGGGGCGATCGGAGAGACCCAGTACTTC. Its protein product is CATGQGAIGETQYF.